One sample yielded the 15 T cell receptor beta chains listed below, sequenced in a study of blood T cell repertoires in COVID-19. Data came from immunoSEQ multiplex PCR; TCRdb stores just in-frame clones and leaves some out. The table has about 180,000 clones, around 82% seen once. The sequencing input was peripheral blood. The receptors come from a woman aged 80 or over with active or convalescent COVID-19.

This clone was seen only a few times. The chain recombines TRBV10-3 with TRBJ1-2, with TRBD1 identical over 8 bases. V was pared by 3 bases and J by 3 bases, with 6 bases of the junction left unmatched. Germline lookup yields CDR1 ENHRY and CDR2 SYGVKD. The CDR3 runs 15 residues. The CDR3 DNA follows: TGTGCCATCAGTGAATGGACAGGGAAATACTATGGCTACACCTTC. Translation: CAISEWTGKYYGYTF.

The chain has TRBV2 and TRBJ2-7, with TRBD1 matching over 12 bases. Germline V gives CDR1 SNHLY, CDR2 FYNNEI. Trimming cost V 7 bases and J 6 bases; bases outside gene matches: 4. The CDR3 sequence is 13 residues long. The CDR3 DNA sequence: TGTGCCAGCACCGGGACAGGGGGCGCCGAGCAGTACTTC. This codes for CASTGTGGAEQYF. Complete variable domain (other parts from reference TRBV2 and TRBJ2-7): EPEVTQTPSHQVTQMGQEVILRCVPISNHLYFYWYRQILGQKVEFLVSFYNNEISEKSEIFDDQFSVERPDGSNFTLKIRSTKLEDSAMYFCASTGTGGAEQYFGPGTRLTVT.

The J gene is TRBJ2-2, the V gene TRBV9; 10 bases are shared with TRBD2. Germline-derived CDR1 and CDR2 are SGDLS and YYNGEE. V was clipped by 0 bases and J by 6 bases; unmatched bases: 17. The CDR3 consists of 20 residues. The CDR3 region is CASSVDSLAGVSGRAGELFF. The DNA of the CDR3 is TGTGCCAGCAGCGTAGATAGTCTAGCGGGAGTGTCGGGTCGGGCCGGGGAGCTGTTTTTT.

This chain connects TRBV28 to TRBJ1-1, with D perhaps TRBD1 (5 bases). The CDR3 sequence is 15 residues long. V dropped 4 bases and J dropped 0 bases, with 12 bases sitting between them. The germline V gene encodes CDR1 MDHEN and CDR2 SYDVKM. This CDR3 reads CASSSPGLMNTEAFF. The CDR3 nucleotides are TGTGCCAGCAGTTCCCCGGGACTGATGAACACTGAAGCTTTCTTT.

CDR3 DNA sequence: TGTGCCACCAAGCCACAGGGGAGCAATCAGCCCCAGCATTTT. It translates to CATKPQGSNQPQHF. The genes are TRBV19 and TRBJ1-5; 7 bases are shared with TRBD1. The CDR3 consists of 14 residues. The ends lost 10 bases at V and 1 base at J; junction bases unmatched: 7. Germline CDR1 reads LNHDA; CDR2 reads SQIVND (reference sequence). Based on the CDR3 plus reference TRBV19 and TRBJ1-5, the full variable domain is DGGITQSPKYLFRKEGQNVTLSCEQNLNHDAMYWYRQDPGQGLRLIYYSQIVNDFQKGDIAEGYSVSREKKESFPLTVTSAQKNPTAFYLCATKPQGSNQPQHFGDGTRLSIL.

V is TRBV6-2 or TRBV6-3 and J is TRBJ1-5, with D uncertain. This CDR3 is 15 amino acids long. CDR1 is MNHEY and CDR2 is SVGEGT in the germline V gene. Trimming stripped 3 bases from V and 2 bases from J, with 11 bases between. CDR3 bases: TGTGCCAGCAGTTATAGAGGGAGGGGCAATCAGCCCCAGCATTTT. It translates to CASSYRGRGNQPQHF.

J is TRBJ1-5 and V is TRBV27; TRBD1 matches 9 bases. The CDR3 length is 13 residues. In germline, CDR1 is MNHEY, CDR2 SMNVEV (reference sequence). The V and J ends lost 5 bases and 9 bases, in that order; junction bases with no gene match: 5. CDR3 sequence (DNA): TGTGCCAGCAGTAACAGGGGGCCGACGCCCCAGCATTTT. It codes for CASSNRGPTPQHF.

The J gene is TRBJ1-1, the V gene TRBV5-1; no clear D gene. CDR3 length: 13 residues. V was clipped by 7 bases and J by 1 base, with 11 bases between them. Germline V gene data show CDR1 as SGHRS and CDR2 as YFSETQ. CDR3 DNA sequence: TGCGCCAGCTTCTTAACGGGGAACACTGAAGCTTTCTTT. Its protein is CASFLTGNTEAFF.

The V gene is TRBV18, the J gene TRBJ1-1; weak D call: TRBD1 (6 bases). Looked up from germline, CDR1 is KGHSH and CDR2 is LQKENI. The CDR3 runs to 17 residues. The V end was cut by 2 bases, the J end by 2 bases, with 18 bases between. The CDR3 DNA sequence: TGTGCCAGCTCACCATCGGGGGGCCAGGGTGCCAACACTGAAGCTTTCTTT. As protein: CASSPSGGQGANTEAFF.

This chain links TRBV3-1 (or the pseudogene TRBV3-2) with TRBJ1-2, with D perhaps TRBD1 (5 bases). CDR1 is LGHDT, CDR2 YNNKEL, per germline (reference sequence). The CDR3 totals 12 residues. The V and J ends lost 1 base and 6 bases respectively, with 6 bases between them. CDR3 residues: CASSQVGDGYTF. As DNA, the CDR3 is TGTGCCAGCAGCCAAGTAGGGGATGGCTACACCTTC.

The J gene is TRBJ2-7, the V gene TRBV6-5; TRBD2 is a possible D gene (6 bases). The CDR3 totals 14 residues. In germline, CDR1 is MNHEY, CDR2 SVGAGI. V was cut by 4 bases and J by 4 bases, with 14 bases left in between. CDR3 region: CASSSPLARYEQYF. The CDR3 coding sequence is TGTGCCAGCAGTTCTCCCCTAGCGAGATACGAGCAGTACTTC.

This clone was seen more than once but under ten times. The genes are TRBV19 and TRBJ1-1; 8 positions match TRBD1. Germline CDR1 reads LNHDA; CDR2 reads SQIVND (reference sequence). J was trimmed by 0 bases and V by 4 bases; bases with no gene match: 4. The CDR3 length is 15 residues. CDR3 sequence: CASSTYRGVNTEAFF. CDR3 sequence (DNA): TGTGCCAGTAGTACCTACAGGGGGGTGAACACTGAAGCTTTCTTT.

This clone was detected once. The genes are TRBV12-3 or TRBV12-4 and TRBJ2-5; D is perhaps TRBD1 (6 bases). The CDR3 consists of 13 residues. V lost 3 bases and J 5 bases, leaving 10 bases between the germline ends. The CDR3 DNA reads as TGTGCCAGCAGTTTTAGGGGGATGGAGACCCAGTACTTC. Its protein is CASSFRGMETQYF.

This clone was observed a few times. This chain joins TRBV3-1 (or the pseudogene TRBV3-2) and TRBJ1-1, with no clear D. In germline, CDR1 is LGHDT, CDR2 YNNKEL (reference sequence). There are 14 residues in the CDR3. V was shortened by 3 bases and J by 7 bases, with 15 bases between the two germline ends. CDR3 nucleotide sequence: TGTGCCAGCAGCCAGGTCACAGCGGCGGTTGAAGCTTTCTTT. This encodes CASSQVTAAVEAFF.

The chain uses TRBV28 and TRBJ2-7; TRBD2 matches at 12 bases. Germline-derived CDR1 and CDR2 are MDHEN and SYDVKM. With 9 bases clipped from V and 3 bases from J, the junction kept 12 bases outside the gene matches. This CDR3 has 16 residues. The chain's CDR3 is CASVGLAGSSRYEQYF. The CDR3 nucleotides read TGTGCCAGTGTCGGACTAGCGGGATCGTCTCGCTACGAGCAGTACTTC.